Shown below are 15 T cell receptor beta chains from a single sample sequenced in a study of blood T cell repertoires in COVID-19. TCRdb's table, derived via immunoSEQ multiplex PCR, lists solely in-frame clones and lacks some. The sample lists about 170,000 clones, about 91% occurring once. The sample consisted of PBMCs or T cells enriched from blood (not recorded which). These receptors originate from a woman in her late teens or twenties who had recovered from COVID-19.

This clone is a singleton in its sample. The chain links TRBV5-1 to TRBJ2-3, with 15 nucleotides matching TRBD2. Trimming removed 5 bases from V and 0 bases from J; junction bases left unmatched: 4. The CDR3 covers 17 residues. Germline V CDR1 and CDR2: SGHRS, YFSETQ. The CDR3 nucleotides are TGCGCCAGCAGGGGGACTAGCGGGAGGACCAGCACAGATACGCAGTATTTT. Its protein is CASRGTSGRTSTDTQYF.

This sequence joins TRBV7-9 and TRBJ2-7; 7 nucleotides match TRBD1. There are 12 residues in the CDR3. After removal of 5 bases from V and 6 bases from J, the junction contained 4 bases not matched to a gene. Germline CDR1 reads SEHNR; CDR2 reads FQNEAQ (reference sequence). This chain's CDR3 is CASSRDSGEQYF. The CDR3 coding sequence is TGTGCCAGCAGCCGGGACAGCGGCGAGCAGTACTTC. Full variable domain (outside the CDR3, taken from reference TRBV7-9 and TRBJ2-7): DTGVSQNPRHKITKRGQNVTFRCDPISEHNRLYWYRQTLGQGPEFLTYFQNEAQLEKSRLLSDRFSAERPKGSFSTLEIQRTEQGDSAMYLCASSRDSGEQYFGPGTRLTVT.

The genes are TRBV6-4 and TRBJ2-3; 9 bases agree with TRBD2. The V gene's germline CDR1 is MRHNA and CDR2 SNTAGT. The CDR3 contains 14 residues. The junction had 0 bases not matched to a gene; V was cut back by 4 bases and J by 1 base. In DNA, the CDR3 is TGTGCCAGCAGTGGGACTAGCGGCACAGATACGCAGTATTTT. Its protein product is CASSGTSGTDTQYF.

V usage is TRBV20-1 and J usage is TRBJ2-1, with TRBD2 matching 7 bases. Germline trimming cut 6 bases from V and 10 bases from J; bases unmatched to any gene: 6. Germline-derived CDR1 and CDR2 are DFQATT and SNEGSKA (reference sequence). This CDR3 has 11 amino acids. CDR3 bases: TGCAGTGCACGGAGCGGGGACGAGCAGTTCTTC. It is translated as CSARSGDEQFF.

The CDR3 reads CASSIVAGNTEAFF. The CDR3 DNA reads TGTGCCAGTAGTATAGTAGCGGGGAACACTGAAGCTTTCTTT. The J gene is TRBJ1-1, the V gene TRBV19; D uncertain. Trimming removed 1 base from V and 1 base from J, with 7 bases in between. Germline lookup yields CDR1 LNHDA and CDR2 SQIVND (reference sequence). The CDR3 is made up of 14 amino acids.

V and J are TRBV7-9 and TRBJ1-6, with TRBD1 identical over 8 bases. Germline trimming cut 2 bases from V and 6 bases from J; bases unmatched to any gene: 3. CDR3 length equals 15 residues. The germline V gene has CDR1 SEHNR and CDR2 FQNEAQ (reference sequence). CDR3 amino acids: CASSLSTGANSPLHF. Written as DNA, the CDR3 is TGTGCCAGCAGCTTATCGACAGGGGCTAATTCACCCCTCCACTTT.

This rearrangement joins TRBV19 to TRBJ2-4, with 7 bases fitting TRBD2. The germline gives CDR1 LNHDA, CDR2 SQIVND (reference sequence). This CDR3 comprises 16 residues. V lost 7 bases, J lost 0 bases, and 9 bases stayed unmatched. CDR3 region: CASTDSGLGAKNIQYF. CDR3 nucleotides: TGTGCCAGTACTGATAGCGGGCTTGGAGCCAAAAACATTCAGTACTTC.

This clone was seen only once. The chain has TRBV28 and TRBJ2-7; 8 nucleotides agree with TRBD1. Germline V gene data show CDR1 as MDHEN and CDR2 as SYDVKM. The CDR3 runs to 16 residues. Germline trimming cut 2 bases from V and 2 bases from J; bases unmatched to any gene: 8. The CDR3: CASSLEGQVYTYEQYF. CDR3 bases: TGTGCCAGCAGTTTAGAGGGACAGGTTTACACCTACGAGCAGTACTTC. The variable domain in full, completed from reference TRBV28 and TRBJ2-7, reads DVKVTQSSRYLVKRTGEKVFLECVQDMDHENMFWYRQDPGLGLRLIYFSYDVKMKEKGDIPEGYSVSREKKERFSLILESASTNQTSMYLCASSLEGQVYTYEQYFGPGTRLTVT.

The CDR3, as DNA: TGTGCCAGCAGTTCATACGGGACAGGGGTGGGCGGCTACACCTTC. Translated, it gives CASSSYGTGVGGYTF. This rearrangement joins TRBV27 to TRBJ1-2, with 10 bases fitting TRBD1. The CDR3 extends over 15 amino acids. V lost 4 bases and J lost 8; bases outside the gene matches: 10. CDR1 and CDR2 from the germline V gene are MNHEY and SMNVEV (reference sequence).

The V gene is TRBV9, the J gene TRBJ2-5, with D tentatively TRBD2 (6 bases). From germline, CDR1 is SGDLS and CDR2 YYNGEE. V lost 7 bases to trimming and J lost 4 bases, with 17 bases between them. The CDR3 has 14 amino acids. This CDR3 is CASAVGLTAETQYF. The CDR3 DNA is TGTGCCAGCGCGGTAGGACTAACGGCAGAGACCCAGTACTTC.

The rearrangement links TRBV28 to TRBJ2-1; D might be TRBD1 (5 bases). The ends were cut back, 6 bases at V and 2 bases at J, with 11 bases in the middle. Germline V CDR1 and CDR2: MDHEN, SYDVKM. This CDR3 contains 14 residues. The CDR3 spells CASRSPTAYNEQFF. The CDR3 nucleotides are TGTGCCAGCAGATCTCCGACAGCCTACAATGAGCAGTTCTTC.

This clone was seen only a few times. The CDR3 loop reads CASSFGQGGQPQHF. The DNA of the CDR3 is TGCGCCAGCAGCTTCGGACAGGGAGGTCAGCCCCAGCATTTT. This chain uses TRBV5-1 with TRBJ1-5, with 8 bases aligning to TRBD1. The germline V gene has CDR1 SGHRS and CDR2 YFSETQ. The V gene end was trimmed by 2 bases and the J gene end by 6 bases; junction bases not matched to a gene: 4. This CDR3 region has 14 residues. The full variable domain, in which reference TRBV5-1 and TRBJ1-5 provide the parts outside the CDR3, is KAGVTQTPRYLIKTRGQQVTLSCSPISGHRSVSWYQQTPGQGLQFLFEYFSETQRNKGNFPGRFSGRQFSNSRSEMNVSTLELGDSALYLCASSFGQGGQPQHFGDGTRLSIL.

The chain is built from TRBV25-1 and TRBJ2-2; tentative D call: TRBD1 (6 bases). The V end lost 6 bases, the J end lost 3 bases, and 11 bases lay between the germline ends. This CDR3 has 14 residues. Germline CDR1 reads MGHDK; CDR2 reads SYGVNS. CDR3 region: CASRRGTDTGELFF. The CDR3 DNA is TGTGCCAGCAGAAGGGGGACGGACACCGGGGAGCTGTTTTTT.

The genes are TRBV4-3 and TRBJ1-2; no definite D call. This CDR3 comprises 14 residues. Germline CDR1 and CDR2: LGHNA and YSLEER. Trimming cost V 0 bases and J 1 base, with 6 bases left between them. The CDR3 DNA reads as TGCGCCAGCAGCCAAGAACCGGGTAACTATGGCTACACCTTC. Translated, it gives CASSQEPGNYGYTF.

The chain joins TRBV28 to TRBJ2-1, with no clear D. The CDR3 contains 14 residues. Germline values: CDR1 MDHEN, CDR2 SYDVKM. The germline V and J ends were trimmed by 2 bases and 2 bases, with 7 bases remaining between them. DNA for the CDR3: TGTGCCAGCAGTTTACCAAATCCCTACAATGAGCAGTTCTTC. It codes for CASSLPNPYNEQFF. Complete variable domain (other parts from reference TRBV28 and TRBJ2-1): DVKVTQSSRYLVKRTGEKVFLECVQDMDHENMFWYRQDPGLGLRLIYFSYDVKMKEKGDIPEGYSVSREKKERFSLILESASTNQTSMYLCASSLPNPYNEQFFGPGTRLTVL.